These 20 T cell receptor beta chains share one sample of origin, sequenced in a study of CD8+ T cells in alopecia areata (dated by TCRdb to 2016 to 2018). Library construction relied on the immunoSEQ multiplex PCR assay. To provide template for TCR sequencing, every sample had RNA extracted and reverse transcribed into cDNA. TCRdb mirrors the immuneACCESS table, restricted to in-frame sequences. Some clones are absent from its copies; in checked studies, under half trace to an unresolved V gene, and the reason for the others is unknown. The sample data list about 160,000 clones, and less than 80% of these were observed just once. The ten top clones hold 13% to 15% of the sample. The time point label on this specimen signifies: less than 30 weeks on oral tofacitinib. The sample's treatment or condition label, in plain terms: oral pan-JAK inhibitor, 5-10 mg twice daily. The sequencing here drew on CD4+ T cells sorted from blood, taken at week 24, from a patient treated with tofacitinib. The receptors come from a human donor with alopecia areata.

This clone was counted only a few times. The chain joins TRBV29-1 to TRBJ2-6; the D gene is possibly TRBD1 (6 bases). Germline V lookup: CDR1 SQVTM, CDR2 ANQGSEA. This CDR3 has 16 amino acids. V lost 5 bases and J lost 0, with 14 bases in between. The CDR3 reads CSVLSGAASGANVLTF. The CDR3 region has the DNA TGCAGCGTTCTGTCAGGGGCAGCCTCTGGGGCCAACGTCCTGACTTTC. The variable domain in full, with the rest retrieved from reference TRBV29-1 and TRBJ2-6, is SAVISQKPSRDICQRGTSLTIQCQVDSQVTMMFWYRQQPGQSLTLIATANQGSEATYESGFVIDKFPISRPNLTFSTLTVSNMSPEDSSIYLCSVLSGAASGANVLTFGAGSRLTVL.

This clone has just a few counts. The V call is TRBV6-5, the J call TRBJ2-3; either TRBD1 or TRBD2 may fit D (7 bases each). The CDR3 sequence is 15 residues long. The V end was cut by 6 bases, the J end by 4 bases, with 17 bases between. Germline-derived CDR1 and CDR2 are MNHEY and SVGAGI. The CDR3 region is CASSSGRGLADTQYF. As DNA, the CDR3 is TGTGCCAGCAGCTCAGGGAGGGGGCTCGCAGATACGCAGTATTTT.

The chain is built from TRBV30 and TRBJ2-7; 7 bases are a match to TRBD1. This CDR3 has 13 residues. From germline, CDR1 is GTSNPN and CDR2 SVGIG (reference sequence). J was trimmed by 1 base and V by 1 base; bases with no gene match: 1. The CDR3 nucleotides read TGTGCCTGGAGTGGGGGACAGTCCTACGAGCAGTACTTC. Its protein product is CAWSGGQSYEQYF.

A few counts support this clone. Here the CDR3 reads CASSSLQGGGSPLHF. DNA of the CDR3: TGCGCCAGCAGCTCCCTCCAAGGAGGGGGTTCACCCCTCCACTTT. V and J are TRBV5-1 and TRBJ1-6; a weak D match, TRBD1 (6 bases). The CDR3 length is 15 residues. Germline V gene sequence: CDR1 SGHRS, CDR2 YFSETQ. V lost 3 bases to trimming and J lost 9 bases, with 16 bases between them.

The V call is TRBV5-4, the J call TRBJ2-6, with D tentatively TRBD1 (5 bases). The germline V gene encodes CDR1 SGHNT and CDR2 YYREEE (reference sequence). This CDR3 is 15 amino acids long. V lost 1 base and J 1 base, leaving 6 bases between the germline ends. The CDR3 DNA sequence: TGTGCCAGCAGCTTGTCAGGGTCTGGGGCCAACGTCCTGACTTTC. Translating gives CASSLSGSGANVLTF.

This chain connects TRBV7-2 to TRBJ1-1; 7 positions match TRBD1. The CDR3 sequence is 14 residues long. Germline CDR1 and CDR2: SGHTA and FQGNSA. V was pared by 5 bases and J by 11 bases, with 14 bases of the junction left unmatched. The DNA for the CDR3 is TGTGCCAGCAGCCCAGGGGGTTTGAGGGGCACGGCTTTCTTT. It is translated as CASSPGGLRGTAFF. Combining the CDR3 with reference TRBV7-2 and TRBJ1-1 gives the whole variable domain GAGVSQSPSNKVTEKGKDVELRCDPISGHTALYWYRQSLGQGLEFLIYFQGNSAPDKSGLPSDRFSAERTGGSVSTLTIQRTQQEDSAVYLCASSPGGLRGTAFFGQGTRLTVV.

V usage is TRBV30 and J usage is TRBJ1-1, with D possibly TRBD1 on 5 matching bases. Between the trimmed V and J ends, which lost 4 bases and 5 bases, there was a span of 17 bases. Germline lookup yields CDR1 GTSNPN and CDR2 SVGIG (reference sequence). This CDR3 has 14 residues. Here the CDR3 DNA reads TGTGCCTGGACTGGTGGTTCAGAGGGGACTGAAGCTTTCTTT. Its protein is CAWTGGSEGTEAFF.

This clone has only a few counts. This chain joins TRBV6-5 and TRBJ2-7; D call uncertain. CDR3 length: 13 amino acids. Trimming took 4 bases from V and 5 from J, leaving 12 bases between them. Germline lookup yields CDR1 MNHEY and CDR2 SVGAGI. Here the CDR3 reads CASSSWHIHEQYF. The CDR3 DNA reads as TGTGCCAGCAGTTCCTGGCACATCCACGAGCAGTACTTC.

This clone was recorded only once. The chain couples TRBV30 to TRBJ2-1; D possibly uses TRBD1 or TRBD2 (6 bases each). Germline CDR1 is GTSNPN and CDR2 is SVGIG (reference sequence). V dropped 2 bases and J dropped 2 bases, with 7 bases sitting between them. The CDR3 sequence is 13 residues long. The CDR3 coding sequence is TGTGCCTGGAGTAGGGGGGCCTACAATGAGCAGTTCTTC. Translation: CAWSRGAYNEQFF.

V gene TRBV7-9 combines with J gene TRBJ2-2; no definite D call. This CDR3 region has 14 residues. Trimming pared 6 bases from V and 0 bases from J, leaving 8 bases between. The germline CDR1 and CDR2 sequences are SEHNR and FQNEAQ (reference sequence). The CDR3 spells CASRAGANTGELFF. For the CDR3, the DNA is TGTGCCAGCAGAGCTGGGGCGAACACCGGGGAGCTGTTTTTT.

V gene TRBV23-1 combines with J gene TRBJ1-3; D is uncertain. TRBV23-1 is treated as an ORF (open reading frame) with a function not yet certain. V was pared by 8 bases and J by 10 bases, with 15 bases between. CDR3 length equals 12 residues. DNA of the CDR3: TGCGCCAGCTCTAACGCCGGCGCTACCATATATTTT. The encoded protein is CASSNAGATIYF.

The chain uses TRBV7-2 and TRBJ1-5, with no clear D. Trimming shortened V by 1 base and J by 2 bases, and 6 bases separated the two germline ends. The germline gives CDR1 SGHTA, CDR2 FQGNSA. The CDR3 has 14 residues. The CDR3 is CASSLGRRNQPQHF. The CDR3 bases are TGTGCCAGCAGCTTAGGACGGCGCAATCAGCCCCAGCATTTT.

V usage is TRBV7-8 and J usage is TRBJ2-1; D possibly corresponds to TRBD1 (5 bases). With 5 bases removed from V and 9 bases from J, the gap between germline ends came to 17 bases. In germline, CDR1 is SGHVS, CDR2 FQNEAQ. The CDR3 spans 14 residues. CDR3 residues: CASSPEFRDSEQFF. The CDR3 nucleotides are TGTGCCAGCAGCCCAGAGTTCAGGGATAGTGAGCAGTTCTTC.

This clone was seen only once. The chain is built from TRBV23-1 and TRBJ2-7; D call uncertain. TRBV23-1 counts as an open reading frame of uncertain function. This CDR3 is built from 13 residues. The V and J ends lost 3 bases and 0 bases respectively, with 6 bases between them. The CDR3 DNA reads as TGCGCCAGCAGTCAGGTTCCCTCCTACGAGCAGTACTTC. It specifies CASSQVPSYEQYF.

The J gene is TRBJ1-1, the V gene TRBV2; TRBD1 matches 7 bases. There are 14 residues in the CDR3. Germline CDR1 reads SNHLY; CDR2 reads FYNNEI. Trimming removed 6 bases from V and 2 bases from J; junction bases left unmatched: 6. In nucleotides, the CDR3 is TGTGCCAGCAGACAGACAGGGCTAAACACTGAAGCTTTCTTT. Its protein product is CASRQTGLNTEAFF.

This chain uses TRBV29-1 with TRBJ2-1; the D call may be TRBD1 or TRBD2 (5 bases each). The CDR3 is made up of 15 amino acids. V lost 4 bases, J lost 2 bases, and 15 bases lay in between. The germline V gene encodes CDR1 SQVTM and CDR2 ANQGSEA. CDR3 nucleotide sequence: TGCAGCGTTGGAATTGGACGGGGCCCCTACAATGAGCAGTTCTTC. Its translation: CSVGIGRGPYNEQFF.

This chain uses TRBV18 with TRBJ2-7; TRBD1 matches 9 bases. This CDR3 contains 14 residues. V dropped 4 bases and J dropped 3; count of bases not matched to a gene: 4. Germline CDR1 reads KGHSH; CDR2 reads LQKENI. CDR3 nucleotide sequence: TGTGCCAGCTCACACCAGGACAGGGGCTACGAGCAGTACTTC. Amino acids: CASSHQDRGYEQYF.

The V and J genes are TRBV7-8 and TRBJ1-1; the D is unclear. The CDR3 length is 15 residues. Per germline, CDR1 SGHVS and CDR2 FQNEAQ. V lost 0 bases and J lost 2, with 10 bases in between. The CDR3 DNA sequence: TGTGCCAGCAGCTTAGCTGGGCAGTTTAACACTGAAGCTTTCTTT. This encodes CASSLAGQFNTEAFF.

This clone was seen a handful of times. This sequence joins TRBV7-9 and TRBJ2-5; D unclear. The CDR3 covers 13 residues. The V end lost 6 bases, the J end lost 5 bases, and 13 bases lay between the germline ends. Germline CDR1 reads SEHNR; CDR2 reads FQNEAQ (reference sequence). CDR3: CASSVWARETQYF. The CDR3 nucleotides read TGTGCCAGCAGTGTGTGGGCCCGGGAGACCCAGTACTTC.

In its sample, this clone was seen once. The gene calls are TRBV6-8 and TRBJ2-7; the D gene could be TRBD1 or TRBD2 (6 bases each). Germline values: CDR1 MNHGY, CDR2 SAAAGT. The CDR3 is 14 amino acids. Trimming took 7 bases from V and 1 from J, leaving 14 bases between them. The CDR3 nucleotides are TGTGCCAGCAACCCCCGGGGGCCTTCCTACGAGCAGTACTTC. Amino acids: CASNPRGPSYEQYF.